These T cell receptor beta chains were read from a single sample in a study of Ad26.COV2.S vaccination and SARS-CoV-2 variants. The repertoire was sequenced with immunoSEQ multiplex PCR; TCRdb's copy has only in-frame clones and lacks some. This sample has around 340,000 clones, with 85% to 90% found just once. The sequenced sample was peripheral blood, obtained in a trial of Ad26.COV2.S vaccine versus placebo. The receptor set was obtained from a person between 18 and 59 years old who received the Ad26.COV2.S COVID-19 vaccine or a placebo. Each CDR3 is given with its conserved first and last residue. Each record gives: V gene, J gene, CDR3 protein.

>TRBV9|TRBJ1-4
CASSVDSGGNEKLFF
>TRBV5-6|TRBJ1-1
CASSLGGQGLDEAFF
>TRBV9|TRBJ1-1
CASSVGRNTEAFF
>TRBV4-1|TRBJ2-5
CASSQGLASGGQETQYF
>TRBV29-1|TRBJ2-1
CSVLAGASYNEQFF
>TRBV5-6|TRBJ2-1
CASSAWDSRQFF
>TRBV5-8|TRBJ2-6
CASSTENSGANVLTF
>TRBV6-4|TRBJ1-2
CASSADRGDGGYTF
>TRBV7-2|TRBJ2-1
CASSADRATYNEQFF
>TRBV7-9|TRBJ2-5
CASSFTGDDQETQYF
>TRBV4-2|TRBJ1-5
CASSQDQRVPQHF
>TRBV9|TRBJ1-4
CASSVLGTGDEKLFF
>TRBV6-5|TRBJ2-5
CASNRETQYF
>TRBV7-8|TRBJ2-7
CASSHVEVGTYEQYF
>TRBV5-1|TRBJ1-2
CASSLAGQGQDYGYTF
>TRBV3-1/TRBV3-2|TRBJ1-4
CASSQEGNTNEKLFF
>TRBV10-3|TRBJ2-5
CAISESADQETQYF
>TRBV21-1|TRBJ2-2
CASSNVNRANTGELFF
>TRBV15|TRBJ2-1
CATSTQSTSGRDNEQFF
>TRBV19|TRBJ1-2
CASSVGTGNYGYTF
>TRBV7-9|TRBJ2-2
CASSLAYGGPNTGELFF
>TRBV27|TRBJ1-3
CASSLDGTGNTIYF
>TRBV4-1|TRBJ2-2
CASSQAQSPGELFF
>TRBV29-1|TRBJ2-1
CSVEVRGANEQFF
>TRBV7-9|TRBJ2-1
CAIHLIGRAFNEQFF
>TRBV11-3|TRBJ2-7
CASSFSAYSSYEQYF
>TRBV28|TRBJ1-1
CASSSVNTEAFF
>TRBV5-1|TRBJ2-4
CASSLTGRGAKNIQYF
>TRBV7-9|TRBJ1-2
CASSDDRGHYGYTF
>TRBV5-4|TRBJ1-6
CASSSNRTGGHYNSPLHF
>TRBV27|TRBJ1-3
CASSLRGASGNTIYF
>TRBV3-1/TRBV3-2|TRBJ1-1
CASSQDLMGREAFF
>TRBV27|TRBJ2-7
CASSLNTRVYF
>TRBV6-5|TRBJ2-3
CASRKAGSDTQYF
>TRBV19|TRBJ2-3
CASRRRQPTDTQYF
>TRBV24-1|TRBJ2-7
CATSDPRPETPYEQYF
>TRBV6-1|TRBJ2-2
CASSEQAENTGELFF
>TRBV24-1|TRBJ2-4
CATSESGTGKAIQYF
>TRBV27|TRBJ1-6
CASRRANSPLHF
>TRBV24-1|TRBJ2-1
CATSVSPGGPSLDEQFF
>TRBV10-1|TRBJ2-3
CASSSGHTDTQYF
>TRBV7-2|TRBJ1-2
CASSLRDRASGYTF
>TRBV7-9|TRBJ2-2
CASTYIPGELFF
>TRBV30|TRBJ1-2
CAWSRGLNYGYTF
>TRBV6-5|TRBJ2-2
CASRTGGGYTGELFF
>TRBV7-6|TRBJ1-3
CASSFTSGNTIYF
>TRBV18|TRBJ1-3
CASSFDSGDTIYF
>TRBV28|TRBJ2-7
CASQSLGRPNEQYF
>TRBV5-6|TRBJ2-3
CASSLYGTTPGGDTQYF
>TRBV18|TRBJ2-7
CASSPGDRDIDEQYF
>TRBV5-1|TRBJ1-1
CASSSVGQVGGALNTEAFF
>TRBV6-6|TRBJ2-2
CASSRTDRDGANTGELFF
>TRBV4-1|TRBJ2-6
CASSQEGISGANVLTF
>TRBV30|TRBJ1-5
CAWSVSQRFNQPQHF
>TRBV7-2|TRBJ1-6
CASSARTGRNNSPLHF
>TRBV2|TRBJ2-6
CASSVVEREESFLTF
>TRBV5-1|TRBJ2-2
CASSPTSGKDTGELFF